The 9 T cell receptor beta chains presented below share a single source sample, sequenced in a study of cytomegalovirus exposure and HLA in healthy donors. PCR was performed using 60 Vbeta and 13 Jbeta primers. Only in-frame clones appear in the TCRdb table, and some are missing; sequencing was by immunoSEQ multiplex PCR. The sample carries approximately 180,000 clones, approximately 80% recorded once. Material: PBMCs. All receptors come from a woman in her thirties or forties in good health and CMV-seronegative.

This chain links TRBV10-3 with TRBJ1-3, with 7 positions matching TRBD1. This CDR3 spans 17 amino acids. Germline lookup yields CDR1 ENHRY and CDR2 SYGVKD. J lost 4 bases, V lost 1 base, and 10 bases had no gene match. The CDR3 protein is CAISELNRGVSGNTIYF. The CDR3 coding sequence is TGTGCCATCAGTGAGTTAAACAGGGGAGTATCCGGAAACACCATATATTTT.

V and J are TRBV30 and TRBJ2-5; D might be TRBD1 (7 bases). Germline V gene lookup returns CDR1 GTSNPN and CDR2 SVGIG (reference sequence). The CDR3 consists of 13 residues. The CDR3 reads CARGGTGAETQYF. In nucleotides, the CDR3 is TGTGCGCGGGGTGGTACAGGGGCAGAGACCCAGTACTTC. Full variable domain (remainder filled in from reference TRBV30 and TRBJ2-5): SQTIHQWPATLVQPVGSPLSLECTVEGTSNPNLYWYRQAAGRGLQLLFYSVGIGQISSEVPQNLSASRPQDRQFILSSKKLLLSDSGFYLCARGGTGAETQYFGPGTRLLVL.

The chain joins TRBV7-3 to TRBJ2-7; the match to TRBD1 covers 8 bases. V dropped 2 bases and J dropped 6; count of bases not matched to a gene: 9. The germline V gene has CDR1 SGHTA and CDR2 FQGTGA. CDR3 size: 15 residues. The CDR3 spells CASSLQVRGPCEQYV. The CDR3, as DNA: TGTGCCAGCAGCTTACAGGTCAGGGGGCCCTGCGAGCAGTACGTC.

V gene TRBV7-8 combines with J gene TRBJ1-2; TRBD1 matches at 10 bases. The CDR3 loop spans 13 amino acids. Germline V gene lookup returns CDR1 SGHVS and CDR2 FQNEAQ. Trimming cost V 5 bases and J 5 bases; bases outside gene matches: 2. DNA for the CDR3: TGTGCCAGCAGCCCGGGACAGGGGTATGGCTACACCTTC. It yields the protein CASSPGQGYGYTF.

The chain uses TRBV19 and TRBJ1-3; D is perhaps TRBD1 (5 bases). The CDR3 has 16 residues. CDR1 and CDR2 from the germline V gene are LNHDA and SQIVND (reference sequence). V was shortened by 3 bases and J by 0 bases, with 12 bases between the two germline ends. The CDR3 DNA reads as TGTGCCAGTAGTATCCGACAGCTGTTCTCTGGAAACACCATATATTTT. This codes for CASSIRQLFSGNTIYF.

The V call is TRBV19, the J call TRBJ1-2; a possible D gene is TRBD1 (5 bases). The CDR3 has 15 residues. V was pared by 5 bases and J by 3 bases, with 16 bases between. Germline loops: CDR1 LNHDA, CDR2 SQIVND (reference sequence). The CDR3 nucleotides are TGTGCCAGTAGTCCCGTGGGGGGATTTTACTATGGCTACACCTTC. Its translation is CASSPVGGFYYGYTF.

The V call is TRBV18, the J call TRBJ1-1; 9 nucleotides match TRBD1. V was pared by 2 bases and J by 0 bases, with 7 bases of the junction left unmatched. CDR3 length equals 17 residues. Per the germline V gene, CDR1 is KGHSH and CDR2 is LQKENI. The DNA for the CDR3 is TGTGCCAGCTCACCAACATGGGGGACAGGGATGAACACTGAAGCTTTCTTT. It specifies CASSPTWGTGMNTEAFF.

This chain connects TRBV11-2 to TRBJ2-2; possible D gene TRBD2, 5 bases. CDR3 length: 15 amino acids. The V and J ends lost 1 base and 4 bases respectively, with 10 bases between them. Looked up from germline, CDR1 is SGHAT and CDR2 is FQNNGV. As DNA, the CDR3 is TGTGCCAGCAGCTTAGTCGGGAAAATCACCGGGGAGCTGTTTTTT. This translates into CASSLVGKITGELFF.

V is TRBV6-5 and J is TRBJ2-2; 10 bases fit TRBD1. The CDR3 has 15 amino acids. V lost 6 bases and J lost 0; bases outside the gene matches: 1. The V gene's germline CDR1 is MNHEY and CDR2 SVGAGI. In nucleotides, the CDR3 is TGTGCCAGCAGAGGACAGGGGGCGAACACCGGGGAGCTGTTTTTT. Amino acid sequence: CASRGQGANTGELFF.